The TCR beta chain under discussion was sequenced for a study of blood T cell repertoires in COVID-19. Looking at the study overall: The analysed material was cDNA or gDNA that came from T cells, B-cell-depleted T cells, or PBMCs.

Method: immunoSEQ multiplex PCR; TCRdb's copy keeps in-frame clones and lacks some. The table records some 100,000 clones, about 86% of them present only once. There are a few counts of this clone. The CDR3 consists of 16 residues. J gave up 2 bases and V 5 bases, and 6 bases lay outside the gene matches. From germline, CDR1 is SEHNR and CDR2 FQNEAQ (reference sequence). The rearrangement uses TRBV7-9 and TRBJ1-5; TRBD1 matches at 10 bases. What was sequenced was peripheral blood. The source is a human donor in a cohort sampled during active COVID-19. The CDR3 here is CASSVSDRGGNQPQHF. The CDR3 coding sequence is TGTGCCAGCAGCGTTTCGGACAGGGGGGGCAATCAGCCCCAGCATTTT.